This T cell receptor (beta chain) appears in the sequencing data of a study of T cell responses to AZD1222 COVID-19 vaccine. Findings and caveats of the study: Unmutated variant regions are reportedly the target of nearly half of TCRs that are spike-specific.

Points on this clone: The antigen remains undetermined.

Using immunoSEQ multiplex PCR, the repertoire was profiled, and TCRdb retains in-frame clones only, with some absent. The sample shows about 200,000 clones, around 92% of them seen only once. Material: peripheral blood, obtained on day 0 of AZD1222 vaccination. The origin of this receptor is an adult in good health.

In DNA, the CDR3 is TGTGCCAGCTCACCTGAGGGGGTGCGTTACACCTTC. Translation gives CASSPEGVRYTF. The chain uses TRBV18 and TRBJ1-2, with D possibly TRBD1 on 6 matching bases. This CDR3 has 12 amino acids. V shed 3 bases and J shed 11 bases, with 13 bases lying between them. Germline lookup yields CDR1 KGHSH and CDR2 LQKENI.